One sample yielded the 24 T cell receptor beta chains listed below, sequenced in a study of cytomegalovirus exposure and HLA in healthy donors. The method was immunoSEQ multiplex PCR; TCRdb's version includes in-frame clones alone and lacks a portion of them. The repertoire holds around 150,000 clones, approximately 89% seen once, with 10% in the top ten. The material sequenced was PBMCs. The receptor set was obtained from a woman in her late teens or twenties in good health and CMV-seropositive.

This chain joins TRBV6-5 and TRBJ2-7; 8 bases align to TRBD1. The ends lost 4 bases at V and 2 bases at J; junction bases unmatched: 4. The CDR3 is 14 amino acids. Germline V gene data show CDR1 as MNHEY and CDR2 as SVGAGI. The CDR3: CASSWDRKTYEQYF. In nucleotides, the CDR3 is TGTGCCAGCAGTTGGGACAGGAAAACCTACGAGCAGTACTTC.

The chain has TRBV5-1 and TRBJ2-3; TRBD2 aligns across 12 bases. This CDR3 comprises 17 residues. Losses at the gene ends were 2 bases for V and 5 bases for J; bases not matched to a gene: 9. Looked up from germline, CDR1 is SGHRS and CDR2 is YFSETQ. CDR3 coding DNA: TGCGCCAGCAGCTTACTGATGACTAGCGGGAGTTTAGATACGCAGTATTTT. The encoded protein is CASSLLMTSGSLDTQYF.

Here the CDR3 reads CASSLLGGSSREAFF. The CDR3 DNA reads TGTGCCAGCAGCTTACTGGGGGGGTCCTCCCGTGAAGCTTTCTTT. V usage is TRBV7-3 and J usage is TRBJ1-1; D possibly corresponds to TRBD1 (5 bases). The CDR3 runs 15 residues. Germline CDR1 reads SGHTA; CDR2 reads FQGTGA. V was clipped by 2 bases and J by 7 bases, with 17 bases between them.

The chain links TRBV2 to TRBJ2-2, with 11 bases lining up with TRBD2. Germline lookup yields CDR1 SNHLY and CDR2 FYNNEI. This CDR3 has 20 residues. With V trimmed by 2 bases and J by 4 bases, 15 bases remained unmatched. The CDR3 bases are TGTGCCAGCAGTGAACCTAGGGGCTGGGGACTAGCGGAAACCACCGGGGAGCTGTTTTTT. This encodes CASSEPRGWGLAETTGELFF.

The CDR3 DNA reads TGTGCCAGCAGCGAGTACGGGGTAATTTACACAGATACGCAGTATTTT. Translating it yields CASSEYGVIYTDTQYF. The chain couples TRBV9 to TRBJ2-3; tentative D call: TRBD2 (5 bases). Trimming removed 3 bases from V and 2 bases from J, with 16 bases in between. Germline loops: CDR1 SGDLS, CDR2 YYNGEE. This CDR3 comprises 16 residues.

The chain couples TRBV14 to TRBJ1-2, with 7 nucleotides matching TRBD1. This CDR3 region has 16 residues. With V trimmed by 0 bases and J by 7 bases, 11 bases remained unmatched. Germline V gene sequence: CDR1 SGHDN, CDR2 FVKESK. The CDR3 spells CASSQDLRTGSGGYTF. As DNA, the CDR3 is TGTGCCAGCAGCCAAGACCTACGGACAGGAAGTGGTGGCTACACCTTC.

This clone was detected only a few times. The same CDR3 can be traced to other DNA sequences in this sample. This rearrangement joins TRBV5-1 to TRBJ2-5; D gene unclear. V dropped 3 bases and J dropped 1 base, with 4 bases sitting between them. The CDR3 has 12 residues. Germline CDR1 SGHRS, CDR2 YFSETQ. The chain's CDR3 is CASSSFQETQYF. In DNA form, the CDR3 reads TGCGCCAGCAGCTCATTCCAAGAGACCCAGTACTTC. The full variable domain, its missing parts supplied by reference TRBV5-1 and TRBJ2-5, is KAGVTQTPRYLIKTRGQQVTLSCSPISGHRSVSWYQQTPGQGLQFLFEYFSETQRNKGNFPGRFSGRQFSNSRSEMNVSTLELGDSALYLCASSSFQETQYFGPGTRLLVL.

This clone occurred once. The chain has TRBV18 and TRBJ1-2, with D maybe TRBD1 (5 bases). The CDR3 has 14 residues. Germline V gene data show CDR1 as KGHSH and CDR2 as LQKENI. V was shortened by 3 bases and J by 0 bases, with 8 bases between the two germline ends. The CDR3 DNA reads as TGTGCCAGCTCACCCACAGGAGCTAACTATGGCTACACCTTC. Translation: CASSPTGANYGYTF.

The gene calls are TRBV6-5 and TRBJ1-2; D may be TRBD1 (6 bases). Germline CDR1 MNHEY, CDR2 SVGAGI. V gave up 6 bases and J gave up 6 bases, with 14 bases separating them. This CDR3 is built from 13 residues. The CDR3 protein is CASRKQGKHGYTF. CDR3 nucleotides: TGTGCCAGCAGGAAACAGGGAAAGCATGGCTACACCTTC.

This clone was detected only once. CDR3 sequence: CATDFTGAYEQYF. For the CDR3, the DNA is TGCGCCACCGACTTTACAGGGGCCTACGAGCAGTACTTC. J is TRBJ2-7 and V is TRBV10-2; 7 bases fit TRBD1. The CDR3 extends over 13 amino acids. V gave up 10 bases and J gave up 2 bases; unmatched junction bases: 8. Germline V gene data show CDR1 as WSHSY and CDR2 as SAAADI.

This clone was counted a few times. This chain joins TRBV27 and TRBJ1-2; D possibly corresponds to TRBD1 (6 bases). The CDR3 has 13 residues. Germline CDR1 MNHEY, CDR2 SMNVEV (reference sequence). Trimming removed 6 bases from V and 4 bases from J, with 12 bases in between. DNA of the CDR3: TGTGCCAGCAGACCTCAGGGGCCCTATGGCTACACCTTC. It translates to CASRPQGPYGYTF.

As DNA, the CDR3 is TGTGCCAGCAGCTTAAATGCGGCAGCCGAAGCTTTCTTT. It encodes CASSLNAAAEAFF. The chain joins TRBV7-3 to TRBJ1-1, with no clear D. Per the germline V gene, CDR1 is SGHTA and CDR2 is FQGTGA. The V and J ends lost 1 base and 8 bases respectively, with 11 bases between them. The CDR3 runs to 13 residues.

V usage is TRBV10-3 and J usage is TRBJ2-7; 7 nucleotides agree with TRBD1. This CDR3 has 15 amino acids. Germline values: CDR1 ENHRY, CDR2 SYGVKD. Unmatched junction bases numbered 8, after V lost 6 bases and J lost 0 bases. CDR3 region: CAIRPKGANSYEQYF. CDR3 DNA: TGTGCCATCAGGCCTAAGGGGGCAAACTCCTACGAGCAGTACTTC.

The chain is built from TRBV7-9 and TRBJ2-1; possible D gene TRBD2, 5 bases. Trimming shortened V by 3 bases and J by 6 bases, and 12 bases separated the two germline ends. Germline V gene lookup returns CDR1 SEHNR and CDR2 FQNEAQ (reference sequence). The CDR3 consists of 14 residues. The CDR3 DNA sequence: TGTGCCAGCAGCTTGTCGAGCGGAAGCAATGAGCAGTTCTTC. It yields the protein CASSLSSGSNEQFF.

V is TRBV5-1 and J is TRBJ2-5, with 7 bases lining up with TRBD1. Trimming cost V 0 bases and J 1 base; bases outside gene matches: 0. The V gene's germline CDR1 is SGHRS and CDR2 YFSETQ. This CDR3 spans 14 amino acids. Here the CDR3 reads CASSLAGGQETQYF. The CDR3 region has the DNA TGCGCCAGCAGCTTGGCAGGGGGCCAAGAGACCCAGTACTTC.

This chain joins TRBV10-1 and TRBJ1-1; D call uncertain. Germline V gene data show CDR1 as WNHNN and CDR2 as SYGVQD (reference sequence). The V gene lost 0 bases and the J gene lost 8 bases, with 7 bases spanning the gap. The CDR3 loop spans 12 amino acids. The CDR3 here is CASSESSEEAFF. The CDR3 region has the DNA TGCGCCAGCAGTGAGTCGAGCGAAGAAGCTTTCTTT.

The chain joins TRBV5-6 to TRBJ1-4; TRBD1 matches 9 bases. The junction had 6 bases not matched to a gene; V was cut back by 4 bases and J by 5 bases. CDR3 size: 15 residues. Germline V gives CDR1 SGHDT, CDR2 YYEEEE. The CDR3 sequence: CASSNGQGPNEKLFF. The CDR3 DNA reads TGTGCCAGCAGCAACGGACAGGGGCCGAATGAAAAACTGTTTTTT.

This clone was observed once. V is TRBV30 and J is TRBJ2-3; 8 bases match TRBD1. CDR1 and CDR2 (germline): GTSNPN, SVGIG (reference sequence). The J segment lost 3 bases and the V segment lost 1 base, leaving 3 bases of the junction unmatched. The CDR3 is 14 residues long. CDR3 sequence: CAWSGGQGTDTQYF. CDR3 bases: TGTGCCTGGAGTGGAGGACAGGGTACAGATACGCAGTATTTT.

This chain uses TRBV13 with TRBJ1-4; tentative D call: TRBD1 (6 bases). V lost 2 bases to trimming and J lost 8 bases, with 18 bases between them. Germline-derived CDR1 and CDR2 are PRHDT and FYEKMQ (reference sequence). The CDR3 covers 16 residues. The CDR3 here is CASSLFVGGLREKLFF. The CDR3 DNA reads as TGTGCCAGCAGCTTATTTGTCGGGGGGCTCCGAGAAAAACTGTTTTTT. The whole variable domain, filled in from reference TRBV13 and TRBJ1-4, reads AAGVIQSPRHLIKEKRETATLKCYPIPRHDTVYWYQQGPGQDPQFLISFYEKMQSDKGSIPDRFSAQQFSDYHSELNMSSLELGDSALYFCASSLFVGGLREKLFFGSGTQLSVL.

Written as DNA, the CDR3 is TGTGCCAGCAGTGAAAGCGTATGGATCGGTGAAAAACTGTTTTTT. It yields the protein CASSESVWIGEKLFF. The chain couples TRBV2 to TRBJ1-4; D is uncertain. This CDR3 has 15 residues. V was cut by 2 bases and J by 7 bases, with 14 bases left in between. CDR1 SNHLY and CDR2 FYNNEI come from the germline V gene.

In this sample, this clone turned up once. The V gene is TRBV28, the J gene TRBJ1-2; D uncertain. This CDR3 contains 12 residues. Deletions cut 7 bases from V and 4 bases from J, with 10 bases between. CDR1 and CDR2 (germline): MDHEN, SYDVKM. The CDR3 DNA sequence: TGTGCCAGCACCCCCCGGGGCTATGGCTACACCTTC. Translated, it gives CASTPRGYGYTF.

The genes are TRBV19 and TRBJ2-5; a possible D gene is TRBD2 (6 bases). The CDR3 is 14 residues long. Trimming cost V 3 bases and J 5 bases, with 13 bases left between them. Germline V gene lookup returns CDR1 LNHDA and CDR2 SQIVND (reference sequence). The CDR3: CASSMGGGSETQYF. The CDR3 coding sequence is TGTGCCAGTAGTATGGGAGGCGGGTCCGAGACCCAGTACTTC.

This chain connects TRBV14 to TRBJ2-1; 7 bases match TRBD1. This CDR3 is 19 amino acids long. Trimming removed 1 base from V and 0 bases from J; junction bases left unmatched: 12. Germline CDR1 is SGHDN and CDR2 is FVKESK. In DNA, the CDR3 is TGTGCCAGCAGCCAAGGGGGGACAGATCTACTGAGCTCCTACAATGAGCAGTTCTTC. Amino acids: CASSQGGTDLLSSYNEQFF.

The V gene is TRBV7-2, the J gene TRBJ2-7, with 8 bases lining up with TRBD2. The J segment lost 0 bases and the V segment lost 5 bases, leaving 3 bases of the junction unmatched. The CDR3 has 14 residues. Per the germline V gene, CDR1 is SGHTA and CDR2 is FQGNSA. CDR3 region: CASSRSGTSYEQYF. DNA of the CDR3: TGTGCCAGCAGCCGTAGCGGGACCTCCTACGAGCAGTACTTC.